Listed here are 15 T cell receptor beta chains from one sample, sequenced in a study of blood T cells in healthy people across ages. It was with a sample-barcoded 5' primer and a J-beta primer mix that a second PCR of roughly 7 to 12 cycles was run. A single record per CDR3 protein comes from TCRdb applying MiXCR to the 5' RACE reads. This sample has about 1,600,000 distinct CDR3 sequences; 42% occur once, and the top ten carry 6.5% to 10%. The specimen was blood. These receptors originate from a woman under 30 in good health.

Concerning this clonotype itself: Because the CDR3's place on the DNA is in doubt, the DNA is left out and the CDR3 is given as listed by TCRdb. The J gene is TRBJ1-6, the V gene TRBV6-1; TRBD1 reflects the table's D call only, with no check against the DNA. The CDR3 adds up to 16 amino acids, both ends counted. Germline CDR1 is MNHNS and CDR2 is SASEGT. The CDR3 here is CASRVGSGAGNSPPHF.

This chain links TRBV4-1 with TRBJ2-7; possibly TRBD2 for D (6 bases). Trimming removed 0 bases at V and 0 bases at J, with 9 bases between. The CDR3 is made up of 15 amino acids. CDR1 is MGHRA and CDR2 is YSYEKL in the germline V gene. The CDR3 spells CASSQEGTLSYEQYF. CDR3 bases: TGCGCCAGCAGCCAAGAAGGGACTCTCTCCTACGAGCAGTACTTC.

The rearrangement uses TRBV9 and TRBJ2-1; D assignment may be TRBD1 or TRBD2 (6 bases each). V shed 4 bases and J shed 6 bases, with 14 bases lying between them. The CDR3 consists of 14 residues. In germline, CDR1 is SGDLS, CDR2 YYNGEE. CDR3 sequence (DNA): TGTGCCAGCAGCTCCTCAGGAGGGGGCAATGAGCAGTTCTTC. Its protein is CASSSSGGGNEQFF.

This rearrangement joins TRBV6-5 to TRBJ1-2, with TRBD1 as a possible D gene (6 bases). CDR3 length: 14 amino acids. Germline loops: CDR1 MNHEY, CDR2 SVGAGI. V lost 6 bases, J lost 7 bases, and 18 bases lay in between. CDR3 DNA sequence: TGTGCCAGCAGACCCCCAGGACAGTCAGGTGGCTACACCTTC. Amino acid sequence: CASRPPGQSGGYTF.

Worth noting for this clonotype: A much larger clone differs from this one at a single base, so this may be a read error. The V gene is TRBV12-3 or TRBV12-4, the J gene TRBJ2-1, with 9 bases aligning to TRBD2. The CDR3 length is 15 residues. V lost 6 bases, J lost 7 bases, and 10 bases stayed unmatched. CDR3 sequence (DNA): TGTGCCAGCAGACAAATAGCGGGAGTTACAAATGAGCAGTTCTTC. Protein product: CASRQIAGVTNEQFF.

The chain carries TRBV12-3 or TRBV12-4 and TRBJ1-5, with unresolved D. V was trimmed by 9 bases and J by 3 bases, leaving 9 bases between them. The CDR3 is made up of 12 amino acids. CDR3 nucleotide sequence: TGTGCCAGTGCAGGAATCAATCAGCCCCAGCATTTT. Translation gives CASAGINQPQHF.

V and J are TRBV2 and TRBJ2-1, with TRBD1 identical over 10 bases. The V and J ends lost 8 bases and 15 bases, in that order; junction bases with no gene match: 7. The V gene's germline CDR1 is SNHLY and CDR2 FYNNEI. This CDR3 contains 11 residues. CDR3 region: CASGIDRGLFF. The CDR3 DNA follows: TGTGCCAGCGGGATCGACAGGGGGCTGTTCTTC.

The sample holds a few counts of this clonotype. The CDR3 here is CATSDLGDSGNNEQYF. The CDR3 bases are TGTGCCACCAGTGATTTAGGGGACAGTGGGAACAATGAGCAGTACTTC. The chain employs TRBV24-1 and TRBJ2-7; 7 positions agree with TRBD1. CDR3 length: 16 amino acids. The V gene's germline CDR1 is KGHDR and CDR2 SFDVKD. V shed 1 base and J 7 bases; nucleotides not matched to a gene: 12.

V is TRBV29-1 and J is TRBJ2-1; 15 nucleotides line up with TRBD2. The germline V gene has CDR1 SQVTM and CDR2 ANQGSEA. V lost 7 bases and J lost 6; bases outside the gene matches: 10. This CDR3 comprises 16 residues. The CDR3 coding sequence is TGCAGCGCTCCGGGACTAGCGGGAGGCCTCCTCAATGAGCAGTTCTTC. Translation gives CSAPGLAGGLLNEQFF.

The chain is built from TRBV2 and TRBJ2-3, with a possible D match to TRBD1 (5 bases). Per germline, CDR1 SNHLY and CDR2 FYNNEI. Trimming shortened V by 6 bases and J by 0 bases, and 10 bases separated the two germline ends. CDR3 length equals 14 residues. CDR3 sequence (DNA): TGTGCCAGCAGCGGACACTCGAGCACAGATACGCAGTATTTT. This gives the protein CASSGHSSTDTQYF.

This clonotype was found a few times. The CDR3, as DNA: TGTGCCAGCAGTGGGGTCCGAGCAGGGCGCGGGGGGAGCAATCAGCCCCAGCATTTT. It translates to CASSGVRAGRGGSNQPQHF. The rearrangement joins TRBV27 to TRBJ1-5; tentatively, D is TRBD1 (5 bases). Per the germline V gene, CDR1 is MNHEY and CDR2 is SMNVEV (reference sequence). The CDR3 is 19 amino acids. Trimming shortened V by 5 bases and J by 1 base, and 24 bases separated the two germline ends.

The chain combines TRBV7-6 with TRBJ2-3; 7 bases agree with TRBD1. The CDR3 sequence is 16 residues long. Germline trimming cut 1 base from V and 0 bases from J; bases unmatched to any gene: 4. From germline, CDR1 is SGHVS and CDR2 FNYEAQ. In DNA form, the CDR3 reads TGTGCCAGCAGCTTAGGGACAGGCGCTAGCACAGATACGCAGTATTTT. It codes for CASSLGTGASTDTQYF.

The chain carries TRBV12-3 or TRBV12-4 and TRBJ2-5; 9 bases match TRBD1. The V gene end was trimmed by 3 bases and the J gene end by 5 bases; junction bases not matched to a gene: 10. The CDR3 runs 16 residues. The CDR3 DNA follows: TGTGCCAGCAGTTTGTTAGGGACAGGGAGTTGGGAGACCCAGTACTTC. It encodes CASSLLGTGSWETQYF.

The chain carries TRBV4-1 and TRBJ2-7; no clear D gene. V gave up 2 bases and J gave up 4 bases, with 12 bases separating them. Germline CDR1 MGHRA, CDR2 YSYEKL. The CDR3 is 14 residues long. In DNA, the CDR3 is TGCGCCAGCAGCCAAATAATATCCCCTTACGAGCAGTACTTC. It encodes CASSQIISPYEQYF.

The genes are TRBV5-1 and TRBJ2-1; TRBD2 might be the D (5 bases). Germline assignment: CDR1 SGHRS and CDR2 YFSETQ. Trimming left V 3 bases short and J 9 bases short, with 22 bases between. This CDR3 has 16 amino acids. In DNA form, the CDR3 reads TGCGCCAGCAGCTGGACCCTCTCTCCACTGGCGGGTGAGCAGTTCTTC. Translated: CASSWTLSPLAGEQFF. The full variable domain, rest sourced from reference TRBV5-1 and TRBJ2-1, is KAGVTQTPRYLIKTRGQQVTLSCSPISGHRSVSWYQQTPGQGLQFLFEYFSETQRNKGNFPGRFSGRQFSNSRSEMNVSTLELGDSALYLCASSWTLSPLAGEQFFGPGTRLTVL.